This T cell receptor (beta chain) was identified during a study of breast tumors, draining lymph nodes, adjacent tissues. On this clonotype itself: A much larger clonotype is one base distant, so this may be a read error.

Samples came from axillary lymph nodes draining the breast cancer. From the multiplex PCR reads, TCRdb called clonotypes with MiXCR, one entry per CDR3 protein. The repertoire consists of nearly 200,000 distinct CDR3 sequences, with roughly 31% occurring once and the leading ten covering around 4.4%. The CDR3 totals 16 residues. CDR1 is MGHRA, CDR2 YSYEKL, per germline. Sample: axillary lymph node tissue. The TCR originated in a female donor with breast cancer. Some clones in this sample may be carry-over from other donors' samples. The V and J genes are TRBV4-1 and TRBJ2-1; 9 bases align to TRBD2. Here the CDR3 DNA reads TGCGCCAGCAGCCAAGAAAGCGGGGGGATTAACAATGAGCAGCTCTTC. This sequence encodes CASSQESGGINNEQLF.